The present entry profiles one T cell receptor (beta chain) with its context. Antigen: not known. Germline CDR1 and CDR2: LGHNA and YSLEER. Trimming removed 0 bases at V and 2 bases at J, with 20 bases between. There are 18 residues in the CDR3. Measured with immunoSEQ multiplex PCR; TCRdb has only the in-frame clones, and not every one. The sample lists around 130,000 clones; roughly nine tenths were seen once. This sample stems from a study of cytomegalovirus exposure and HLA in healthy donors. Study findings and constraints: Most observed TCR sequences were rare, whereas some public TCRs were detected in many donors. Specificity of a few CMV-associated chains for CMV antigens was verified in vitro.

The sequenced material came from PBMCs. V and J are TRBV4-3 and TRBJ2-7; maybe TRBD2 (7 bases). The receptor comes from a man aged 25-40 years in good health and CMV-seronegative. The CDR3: CASSQDSGGGLNPYEQYF. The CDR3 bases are TGCGCCAGCAGCCAAGATAGTGGCGGGGGCCTTAACCCCTACGAGCAGTACTTC.